A single sample gave rise to the 32 T cell receptor beta chains below, sequenced in a study of T cell changes during pregnancy in multiple sclerosis. Sequencing used immunoSEQ multiplex PCR; TCRdb keeps in-frame clones, though not all of them. The sample carries 80,000 to 100,000 clones, just over 90% recorded once. This specimen was peripheral blood, taken in the second trimester of pregnancy. These receptors were collected from a female donor in good health, enrolled as a control in a pregnancy study.

The chain joins TRBV9 to TRBJ1-1; D is ambiguous. This CDR3 spans 12 amino acids. Between the trimmed V and J ends, which lost 5 bases and 1 base, there was a span of 6 bases. Germline CDR1 and CDR2: SGDLS and YYNGEE. In DNA, the CDR3 is TGTGCCAGCAGAGCGCGGAACACTGAAGCTTTCTTT. Protein: CASRARNTEAFF.

The V call is TRBV27, the J call TRBJ1-2; 7 positions agree with TRBD1. Per the germline V gene, CDR1 is MNHEY and CDR2 is SMNVEV (reference sequence). The CDR3 runs to 15 residues. With 4 bases clipped from V and 5 bases from J, the junction kept 10 bases outside the gene matches. This CDR3 reads CASSSGNRGGYGYTF. In DNA, the CDR3 is TGTGCCAGCAGTTCAGGGAACAGGGGAGGATATGGCTACACCTTC.

The J gene is TRBJ2-5, the V gene TRBV7-2, with 9 nucleotides matching TRBD2. Trimming at V came to 4 bases and at J to 1 base, leaving 10 bases not matched to a gene. Per the germline V gene, CDR1 is SGHTA and CDR2 is FQGNSA. This CDR3 has 17 residues. CDR3 protein: CASSSVASGGRQETQYF. Written as DNA, the CDR3 is TGTGCCAGCAGCTCCGTCGCCAGCGGGGGGCGCCAAGAGACCCAGTACTTC. Full variable domain (rest looked up from reference TRBV7-2 and TRBJ2-5): GAGVSQSPSNKVTEKGKDVELRCDPISGHTALYWYRQSLGQGLEFLIYFQGNSAPDKSGLPSDRFSAERTGGSVSTLTIQRTQQEDSAVYLCASSSVASGGRQETQYFGPGTRLLVL.

The chain is built from TRBV18 and TRBJ1-2; 12 nucleotides agree with TRBD1. CDR3 length: 14 amino acids. V shed 6 bases and J 5 bases; nucleotides not matched to a gene: 4. Germline lookup yields CDR1 KGHSH and CDR2 LQKENI. CDR3 in amino acids: CASSQGQGAYGYTF. The CDR3 DNA sequence: TGTGCCAGCTCGCAGGGACAGGGGGCATATGGCTACACCTTC.

V usage is TRBV6-1 and J usage is TRBJ2-1; no firm D call. CDR3 size: 15 residues. V shed 6 bases and J shed 1 base, with 13 bases lying between them. CDR1 MNHNS and CDR2 SASEGT come from the germline V gene. The CDR3 DNA follows: TGTGCCAGCAGGAGACATTCTACGTCCTACAATGAGCAGTTCTTC. It yields the protein CASRRHSTSYNEQFF.

This clone was observed a single time. The chain has TRBV27 and TRBJ1-2; 9 nucleotides agree with TRBD1. This CDR3 spans 13 amino acids. Germline V gene data show CDR1 as MNHEY and CDR2 as SMNVEV (reference sequence). Trimming at V came to 5 bases and at J to 3 bases, leaving 1 base not matched to a gene. The CDR3 DNA reads as TGTGCCAGCAGTCGACAGGGGGACTATGGCTACACCTTC. Translating it yields CASSRQGDYGYTF.

This CDR3 reads CASSLPGGYSYNEQFF. The DNA of the CDR3 is TGTGCCAGCAGCCTCCCGGGGGGCTACTCCTACAATGAGCAGTTCTTC. The rearrangement joins TRBV7-9 to TRBJ2-1; TRBD2 might be the D (7 bases). CDR1 is SEHNR and CDR2 is FQNEAQ in the germline V gene (reference sequence). The CDR3 totals 16 residues. V dropped 5 bases and J dropped 0 bases, with 14 bases sitting between them.

The chain uses TRBV7-2 and TRBJ2-7; TRBD2 matches 10 bases. The CDR3 length is 14 residues. After removal of 6 bases from V and 6 bases from J, the junction contained 8 bases not matched to a gene. The germline V gene encodes CDR1 SGHTA and CDR2 FQGNSA. CDR3 protein: CASRTTSGSGEQYF. CDR3 DNA sequence: TGTGCCAGCAGGACGACTAGCGGGTCTGGCGAGCAGTACTTC. Together with reference TRBV7-2 and TRBJ2-7, the CDR3 gives the full variable domain: GAGVSQSPSNKVTEKGKDVELRCDPISGHTALYWYRQSLGQGLEFLIYFQGNSAPDKSGLPSDRFSAERTGGSVSTLTIQRTQQEDSAVYLCASRTTSGSGEQYFGPGTRLTVT.

The rearrangement joins TRBV6-5 to TRBJ2-1; D remains unclear. CDR1 MNHEY and CDR2 SVGAGI come from the germline V gene. The ends were cut back, 2 bases at V and 4 bases at J, with 6 bases in the middle. The CDR3 totals 13 residues. The CDR3 coding sequence is TGTGCCAGCAGTTACGGCGGTTACAATGAGCAGTTCTTC. Translated: CASSYGGYNEQFF.

V usage is TRBV11-2 and J usage is TRBJ2-2; D might be TRBD1 (6 bases). CDR1 SGHAT and CDR2 FQNNGV come from the germline V gene. The CDR3 contains 15 residues. Trimming left V 0 bases short and J 7 bases short, with 12 bases between. The CDR3 here is CASSLEMGAGGELFF. Here the CDR3 DNA reads TGTGCCAGCAGCTTAGAGATGGGGGCGGGCGGGGAGCTGTTTTTT.

The chain couples TRBV6-6 to TRBJ2-1, with a tentative D call TRBD2 (5 bases). The CDR3 has 15 residues. V lost 4 bases to trimming and J lost 0 bases, with 10 bases between them. Germline loops: CDR1 MNHNY, CDR2 SVGAGI (reference sequence). The CDR3 DNA is TGTGCCAGCAGTTCAAGTGCGGGCTCCTACAATGAGCAGTTCTTC. Translation gives CASSSSAGSYNEQFF.

The chain couples TRBV5-4 to TRBJ2-1, with D uncertain. The germline gives CDR1 SGHNT, CDR2 YYREEE (reference sequence). The CDR3 is 14 residues long. The V and J ends lost 3 bases and 5 bases respectively, with 12 bases between them. The CDR3 sequence: CASSSYGPDNEQFF. Written as DNA, the CDR3 is TGTGCCAGCAGCTCCTATGGGCCAGACAATGAGCAGTTCTTC.

This chain links TRBV6-5 with TRBJ2-3; 12 nucleotides align to TRBD2. V lost 4 bases to trimming and J lost 5 bases; unmatched junction nucleotides: 7. CDR1 is MNHEY, CDR2 SVGAGI, per germline. This CDR3 contains 16 residues. The CDR3 DNA follows: TGTGCCAGCAGTTGGGTACTAGCGGGGGGCCAAGATACGCAGTATTTT. This translates into CASSWVLAGGQDTQYF.

This chain joins TRBV5-1 and TRBJ2-7, with 9 nucleotides matching TRBD1. This CDR3 is 17 amino acids long. Unmatched junction bases numbered 11, after V lost 0 bases and J lost 4 bases. CDR1 is SGHRS and CDR2 is YFSETQ in the germline V gene. The CDR3 nucleotides are TGCGCCAGCAGCTTGGACTTACGGACAGGGGCAAAGTACGAGCAGTACTTC. This gives the protein CASSLDLRTGAKYEQYF. Drawing the rest from reference TRBV5-1 and TRBJ2-7, the complete variable domain is KAGVTQTPRYLIKTRGQQVTLSCSPISGHRSVSWYQQTPGQGLQFLFEYFSETQRNKGNFPGRFSGRQFSNSRSEMNVSTLELGDSALYLCASSLDLRTGAKYEQYFGPGTRLTVT.

This chain links TRBV28 with TRBJ1-5; 8 positions agree with TRBD1. Germline V gene sequence: CDR1 MDHEN, CDR2 SYDVKM. The CDR3 is 16 residues long. Losses at the gene ends were 6 bases for V and 1 base for J; bases not matched to a gene: 8. The CDR3 region has the DNA TGTGCCAGCAGCCCACAGGGGGGAATGAGCAATCAGCCCCAGCATTTT. Translating it yields CASSPQGGMSNQPQHF.

V and J are TRBV28 and TRBJ1-1; TRBD1 aligns across 7 bases. The CDR3 sequence is 14 residues long. Per germline, CDR1 MDHEN and CDR2 SYDVKM. Trimming took 4 bases from V and 1 from J; bases not matched to a gene: 3. The CDR3: CASSSYRGNTEAFF. CDR3 in DNA: TGTGCCAGCAGTTCATACAGGGGGAACACTGAAGCTTTCTTT.

V usage is TRBV11-2 and J usage is TRBJ2-3; 8 nucleotides agree with TRBD2. The CDR3 covers 13 residues. Losses at the gene ends were 5 bases for V and 8 bases for J; bases not matched to a gene: 6. From germline, CDR1 is SGHAT and CDR2 FQNNGV. The CDR3: CASSLPGGGTQYF. The CDR3 nucleotides are TGTGCCAGCAGCCTACCCGGGGGGGGTACGCAGTATTTT.

The chain links TRBV7-2 to TRBJ2-2, with 7 bases aligning to TRBD1. Germline assignment: CDR1 SGHTA and CDR2 FQGNSA. Germline trimming cut 1 base from V and 5 bases from J; bases unmatched to any gene: 10. CDR3 size: 17 residues. CDR3 DNA: TGTGCCAGCAGCTTAGGTCTGAGGGGGCTCCGAACCGGGGAGCTGTTTTTT. Residues: CASSLGLRGLRTGELFF.

CDR3 in amino acids: CATSRRTGAGANVLTF. CDR3 nucleotide sequence: TGTGCCACCAGCAGAAGAACAGGGGCCGGGGCCAACGTCCTGACTTTC. The rearrangement joins TRBV15 to TRBJ2-6; TRBD1 agrees at 7 bases. The germline V gene encodes CDR1 LNHNV and CDR2 YYDKDF (reference sequence). The CDR3 has 16 residues. J gave up 4 bases and V 2 bases, and 5 bases lay outside the gene matches.

This rearrangement joins TRBV19 to TRBJ1-5; TRBD1 aligns across 7 bases. The germline CDR1 and CDR2 sequences are LNHDA and SQIVND (reference sequence). After removal of 5 bases from V and 3 bases from J, the junction contained 7 bases not matched to a gene. CDR3 length equals 15 residues. CDR3 sequence (DNA): TGTGCCAGTAGTGAGGGACAGAGCCCCAATCAGCCCCAGCATTTT. It encodes CASSEGQSPNQPQHF.

This rearrangement joins TRBV30 to TRBJ2-3, with a weak D call TRBD2 (5 bases). This CDR3 has 12 residues. Germline V gives CDR1 GTSNPN, CDR2 SVGIG (reference sequence). Trimming removed 3 bases at V and 6 bases at J, with 10 bases between. The CDR3 is CAWSARGDTQYF. The DNA of the CDR3 is TGTGCCTGGAGCGCTAGAGGGGATACGCAGTATTTT.

In DNA form, the CDR3 reads TGTGCCAGCAGTGGGTATTTCTCGCGGGGAAAGAACACTGAAGCTTTCTTT. Translating gives CASSGYFSRGKNTEAFF. V usage is TRBV2 and J usage is TRBJ1-1, with D unclear. CDR1 SNHLY and CDR2 FYNNEI come from the germline V gene. Trimming removed 4 bases from V and 1 base from J, with 19 bases in between. The CDR3 is made up of 17 amino acids.

This sequence joins TRBV6-5 and TRBJ1-2; a weak D match, TRBD1 (5 bases). The CDR3 is 13 residues long. Trimming took off 2 bases at V and 8 bases at J, with 12 bases between the two ends. Germline CDR1 reads MNHEY; CDR2 reads SVGAGI. CDR3 sequence: CASSYRGTYGYTF. In nucleotides, the CDR3 is TGTGCCAGCAGTTACAGGGGAACCTACGGCTACACCTTC.

Only one count was recorded for this clone. The chain uses TRBV7-9 and TRBJ1-1; 12 nucleotides match TRBD1. This CDR3 is 15 amino acids long. CDR1 SEHNR and CDR2 FQNEAQ come from the germline V gene (reference sequence). J gave up 4 bases and V 3 bases, and 3 bases lay outside the gene matches. Written as DNA, the CDR3 is TGTGCCAGCAGCTTTGGGACAGGGGGCCTCACTGAAGCTTTCTTT. Encoded protein: CASSFGTGGLTEAFF.

The V call is TRBV10-3, the J call TRBJ2-3; 15 nucleotides match TRBD2. Germline CDR1 and CDR2: ENHRY and SYGVKD. This CDR3 is built from 16 residues. V trimming: 8 bases; J trimming: 0 bases; junction bases outside the gene matches: 3. The CDR3 reads CAIDGTSGGSTDTQYF. In nucleotides, the CDR3 is TGTGCCATCGACGGGACTAGCGGGGGGAGCACAGATACGCAGTATTTT.

This clone showed up just once. The chain joins TRBV6-6 to TRBJ1-4; TRBD1 might be the D (5 bases). Trimming left V 7 bases short and J 5 bases short, with 14 bases between. Germline V lookup: CDR1 MNHNY, CDR2 SVGAGI (reference sequence). This CDR3 contains 14 residues. DNA for the CDR3: TGTGCCAGCACCCGGGGGGGATCAAATGAAAAACTGTTTTTT. Translated, it gives CASTRGGSNEKLFF.

This CDR3 reads CASSFRGQGSYEQYF. In nucleotides, the CDR3 is TGTGCCAGCAGTTTTAGGGGTCAGGGGTCCTACGAGCAGTACTTC. V is TRBV7-9 and J is TRBJ2-7, with a tentative D call TRBD1 (6 bases). Per germline, CDR1 SEHNR and CDR2 FQNEAQ (reference sequence). V gave up 6 bases and J gave up 1 base, with 16 bases separating them. The CDR3 spans 15 residues.

A single count supports this clone. J is TRBJ2-3 and V is TRBV9, with 11 bases matching TRBD2. The CDR3 has 19 residues. The V and J ends lost 0 bases and 8 bases, in that order; junction bases with no gene match: 17. Germline loops: CDR1 SGDLS, CDR2 YYNGEE. The CDR3 DNA sequence: TGTGCCAGCAGCGTAGAGGGAACTAGCGGGGGCCCCCCCCTAGGTACGCAGTATTTT. Translating gives CASSVEGTSGGPPLGTQYF.

The J gene is TRBJ1-2, the V gene TRBV4-1; no reliable D call. V was clipped by 1 base and J by 0 bases, with 15 bases between them. CDR3 length: 17 residues. Germline values: CDR1 MGHRA, CDR2 YSYEKL. The CDR3 nucleotides read TGCGCCAGCAGCCAAGCTGCAGGTCAGGCTACTAACTATGGCTACACCTTC. This gives the protein CASSQAAGQATNYGYTF.

This chain uses TRBV29-1 with TRBJ2-3, with TRBD2 identical over 8 bases. The CDR3 is 13 residues long. Germline lookup yields CDR1 SQVTM and CDR2 ANQGSEA. The V segment lost 4 bases and the J segment 1 base; nucleotides outside the gene matches: 1. The chain's CDR3 is CSVGTSRTDTQYF. The DNA for the CDR3 is TGCAGCGTTGGGACTAGCCGCACAGATACGCAGTATTTT.

In DNA, the CDR3 is TGTGCCAGCTCCTCAGGGGGCACCCCTCGCACAGATACGCAGTATTTT. Amino acids: CASSSGGTPRTDTQYF. This chain connects TRBV25-1 to TRBJ2-3; 8 bases are a match to TRBD1. The V and J ends lost 8 bases and 1 base, in that order; junction bases with no gene match: 11. Germline V gives CDR1 MGHDK, CDR2 SYGVNS. The CDR3 runs 16 residues.

V gene TRBV28 combines with J gene TRBJ1-6, with D maybe TRBD1 (6 bases). The germline V and J ends were trimmed by 6 bases and 9 bases, with 15 bases remaining between them. This CDR3 spans 14 amino acids. The germline V gene encodes CDR1 MDHEN and CDR2 SYDVKM. The CDR3 bases are TGTGCCAGCAGCCGCCCCAGGGGTGGTTCACCCCTCCACTTT. As protein: CASSRPRGGSPLHF.